This T cell receptor beta chain was found in a study of shared clonotypes between healthy human individuals. The study's findings and limits: The four-donor shared clonotypes exceeded non-shared clonotypes in generation probability, with non-shared ones scoring lower.

Sequencing used immunoSEQ multiplex PCR; TCRdb keeps in-frame clones, though not all of them. The sample yields fewer than 850,000 clones, about 96% seen once. Cells designated naive CD8 were CD45RO-negative and were positively selected for CCR7, with terminally differentiated effector memory CD45RA+ cells excluded. The CDR3 is made up of 16 amino acids. CDR1 is SEHNR and CDR2 is FQNEAQ in the germline V gene (reference sequence). After removal of 5 bases from V and 4 bases from J, the junction contained 13 bases not matched to a gene. Concerning this clone itself: Antigen specificity is unknown.

The gene calls are TRBV7-9 and TRBJ1-2; 7 positions agree with TRBD1. This clonotype was sampled from a man in his thirties or forties in good health. What was sequenced was naive CD8+ T cells sorted from blood. CDR3 sequence reads: CASSPRQGGDVYGYTF. CDR3 DNA: TGTGCCAGCAGCCCCAGACAGGGCGGAGATGTCTATGGCTACACCTTC. The complete variable domain, with remaining parts taken from reference TRBV7-9 and TRBJ1-2, reads DTGVSQNPRHKITKRGQNVTFRCDPISEHNRLYWYRQTLGQGPEFLTYFQNEAQLEKSRLLSDRFSAERPKGSFSTLEIQRTEQGDSAMYLCASSPRQGGDVYGYTFGSGTRLTVV.